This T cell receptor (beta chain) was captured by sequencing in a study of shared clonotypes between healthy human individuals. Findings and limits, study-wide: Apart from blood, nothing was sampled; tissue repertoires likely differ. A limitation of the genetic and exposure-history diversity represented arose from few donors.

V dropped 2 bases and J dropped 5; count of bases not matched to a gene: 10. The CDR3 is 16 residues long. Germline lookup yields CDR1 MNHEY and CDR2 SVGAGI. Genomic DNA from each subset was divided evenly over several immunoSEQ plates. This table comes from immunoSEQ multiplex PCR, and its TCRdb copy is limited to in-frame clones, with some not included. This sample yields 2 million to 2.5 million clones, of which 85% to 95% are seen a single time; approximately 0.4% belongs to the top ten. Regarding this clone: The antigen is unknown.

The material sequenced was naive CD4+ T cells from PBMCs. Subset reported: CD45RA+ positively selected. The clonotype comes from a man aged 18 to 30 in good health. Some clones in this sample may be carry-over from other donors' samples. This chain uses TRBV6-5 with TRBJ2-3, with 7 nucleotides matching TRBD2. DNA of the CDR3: TGTGCCAGCAGTTACGTAGCCGGGAGGAATATAGATACGCAGTATTTT. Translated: CASSYVAGRNIDTQYF.